The clone carrying this T cell receptor (beta chain) was counted ten times or more. These data originate in a study of T-cell reconstitution after alpha-beta-depleted transplantation in children. This sample's TCRbeta library carried unique molecular identifier barcodes. TCRdb redid the calling of the PCR reads with MiXCR, one entry per CDR3 protein. The sample carries a few thousand distinct CDR3 sequences, approximately 27% recorded once. V lost 0 bases and J lost 6; bases outside the gene matches: 5. The CDR3 covers 15 residues. The V gene's germline CDR1 is SGHNT and CDR2 YENEEA. The sample here was PBMCs, mostly from graft donor cells, taken 60 days after TCRalphabeta/CD19-depleted stem cell transplant. The receptor was derived from a male patient under 10 years old who had a stem cell transplant for acute lymphoblastic leukemia, so the T cells may come from the graft donor. The chain links TRBV11-3 to TRBJ2-1; 7 bases fit TRBD2. The CDR3 sequence: CASSLELASSNEQFF. The CDR3 DNA is TGTGCCAGCAGCTTAGAACTAGCGAGTTCCAATGAGCAGTTCTTC.